The 7 T cell receptor beta chains below were found in one sample sequenced in a study of T-cell reconstitution after alpha-beta-depleted transplantation in children. During its preparation, the TCRbeta library received unique molecular identifiers. TCRdb processed the PCR reads anew with MiXCR; each CDR3 protein has one entry. Found here are about 980,000 distinct CDR3 sequences, roughly 29% of them singletons; the top ten hold more than 25%. Specimen: PBMCs, mostly from graft donor cells, collected 360 days after TCRalphabeta/CD19-depleted stem cell transplant. These receptors came from a boy less than two years old who had a stem cell transplant for SCID, so the T cells may come from the graft donor.

The rearrangement links TRBV4-1 to TRBJ2-7; D is possibly TRBD1 or TRBD2 (5 bases each). The CDR3 is 16 residues long. Germline V CDR1 and CDR2: MGHRA, YSYEKL. The germline V and J ends were trimmed by 4 bases and 5 bases, with 21 bases remaining between them. CDR3 residues: CASSPSPGPAADEQYF. The CDR3 DNA reads TGCGCCAGCAGCCCAAGCCCGGGGCCGGCTGCGGACGAGCAGTACTTC.

V and J are TRBV7-3 and TRBJ2-5, with 9 bases lining up with TRBD2. In germline, CDR1 is SGHTA, CDR2 FQGTGA. The CDR3 has 16 amino acids. J lost 1 base, V lost 2 bases, and 5 bases had no gene match. In nucleotides, the CDR3 is TGTGCCAGCAGCTTATCTGGCGGGGGGGCCCAAGAGACCCAGTACTTC. Amino acids: CASSLSGGGAQETQYF.

This chain connects TRBV6-1 to TRBJ1-5; the D is unclear. V dropped 6 bases and J dropped 2 bases, with 14 bases sitting between them. The germline gives CDR1 MNHNS, CDR2 SASEGT. The CDR3 extends over 15 amino acids. CDR3 coding DNA: TGTGCCAGCAGGGACTGGGATGGGGGCAATCAGCCCCAGCATTTT. It is translated as CASRDWDGGNQPQHF.

This rearrangement joins TRBV20-1 to TRBJ1-2; D gene uncertain. V lost 3 bases, J lost 3 bases, and 14 bases lay in between. The CDR3 is made up of 14 amino acids. CDR1 DFQATT and CDR2 SNEGSKA come from the germline V gene (reference sequence). This CDR3 is CSASKGLEYYGYTF. The CDR3 DNA sequence: TGCAGTGCTAGTAAGGGTTTGGAGTACTATGGCTACACCTTC.

This clonotype was recorded a few times. This chain uses TRBV20-1 with TRBJ2-2; D gene ambiguous. The CDR3 sequence is 13 residues long. Germline V lookup: CDR1 DFQATT, CDR2 SNEGSKA (reference sequence). Trimming took 5 bases from V and 5 from J, leaving 12 bases between them. The CDR3 is CSARHRLTGELFF. The CDR3 DNA follows: TGCAGTGCTCGCCACCGGCTAACCGGGGAGCTGTTTTTT.

This clonotype came up a few times. J is TRBJ2-1 and V is TRBV28, with D tentatively TRBD1 (6 bases). The CDR3 is made up of 14 amino acids. With 2 bases removed from V and 5 bases from J, the gap between germline ends came to 10 bases. Germline CDR1 is MDHEN and CDR2 is SYDVKM. The CDR3: CASSLQQGDNEQFF. The CDR3 bases are TGTGCCAGCAGTTTACAACAGGGTGACAATGAGCAGTTCTTC.

This clonotype was observed a handful of times. The V gene is TRBV20-1, the J gene TRBJ2-3, with 7 nucleotides matching TRBD2. V lost 1 base and J lost 6; bases outside the gene matches: 13. The CDR3 consists of 16 residues. In germline, CDR1 is DFQATT, CDR2 SNEGSKA (reference sequence). CDR3 residues: CSARVAGRDGGDTQYF. Here the CDR3 DNA reads TGCAGTGCTAGAGTGGCGGGGCGCGACGGGGGGGATACGCAGTATTTT.